This TCR beta chain was observed in a study of response to subunit inactivated influenza vaccine. This clonotype has only a few counts. Its specificity is unknown. Findings of the study overall: Only a handful of new T cells, the authors suggested, are recruited with each seasonal influenza vaccination.

TCRdb processed the RT-PCR reads anew with MiXCR; each CDR3 protein has one entry. The table records hundreds of thousands of distinct CDR3 sequences, approximately 15% of them present only once. The CDR3 spans 16 residues. With 1 base clipped from V and 1 base from J, the junction kept 2 bases outside the gene matches. The V call is TRBV12-3 or TRBV12-4, the J call TRBJ2-2; TRBD2 aligns across 8 bases. The TCR was taken from a man aged 45-60 years who received an inactivated influenza vaccine. The source was PBMCs from blood, collected 14 days before vaccination. This chain's CDR3 is CASSLESGRNTGELFF. CDR3 DNA sequence: TGTGCCAGCAGTTTAGAAAGCGGGAGGAACACCGGGGAGCTGTTTTTT.